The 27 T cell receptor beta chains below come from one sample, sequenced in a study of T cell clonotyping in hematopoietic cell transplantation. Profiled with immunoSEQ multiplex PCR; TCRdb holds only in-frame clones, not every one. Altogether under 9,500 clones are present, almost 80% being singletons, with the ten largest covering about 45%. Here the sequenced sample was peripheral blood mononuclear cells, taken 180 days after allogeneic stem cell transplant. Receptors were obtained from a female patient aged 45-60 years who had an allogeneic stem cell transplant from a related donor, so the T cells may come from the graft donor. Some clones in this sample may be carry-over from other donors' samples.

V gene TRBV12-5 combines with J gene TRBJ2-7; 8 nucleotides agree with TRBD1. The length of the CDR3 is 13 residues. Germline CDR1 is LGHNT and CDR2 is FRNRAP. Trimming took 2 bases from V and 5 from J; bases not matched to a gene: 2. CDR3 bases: TGTGCTAGTGGTTTGACAGGGGGTGACGAGCAGTACTTC. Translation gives CASGLTGGDEQYF.

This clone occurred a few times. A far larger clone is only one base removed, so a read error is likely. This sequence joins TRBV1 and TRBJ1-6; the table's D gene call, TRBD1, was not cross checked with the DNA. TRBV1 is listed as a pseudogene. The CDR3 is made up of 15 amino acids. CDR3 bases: TGCACCAGCAGCCAGCCGGGACAGTATAATTCACCCCTCCACTTT. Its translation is CTSSQPGQYNSPLHF.

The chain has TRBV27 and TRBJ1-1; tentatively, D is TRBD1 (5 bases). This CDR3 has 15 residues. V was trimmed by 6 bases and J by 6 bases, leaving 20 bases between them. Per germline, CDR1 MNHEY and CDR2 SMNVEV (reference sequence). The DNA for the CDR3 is TGTGCCAGCAGCCGGGACCAAAGATTAGGGCCTGAAGCTTTCTTT. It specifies CASSRDQRLGPEAFF.

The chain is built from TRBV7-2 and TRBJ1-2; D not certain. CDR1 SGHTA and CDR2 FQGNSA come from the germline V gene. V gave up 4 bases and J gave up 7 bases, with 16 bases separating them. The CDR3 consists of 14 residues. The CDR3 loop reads CASSSVAARSGYTF. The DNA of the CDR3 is TGTGCCAGCAGCTCCGTCGCAGCACGAAGTGGCTACACCTTC.

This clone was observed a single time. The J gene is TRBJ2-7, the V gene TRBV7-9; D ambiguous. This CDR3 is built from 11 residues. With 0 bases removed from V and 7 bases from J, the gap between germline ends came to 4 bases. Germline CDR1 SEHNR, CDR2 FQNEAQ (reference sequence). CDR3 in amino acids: CASSLALEQYF. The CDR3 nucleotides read TGTGCCAGCAGCTTAGCGCTAGAGCAGTACTTC.

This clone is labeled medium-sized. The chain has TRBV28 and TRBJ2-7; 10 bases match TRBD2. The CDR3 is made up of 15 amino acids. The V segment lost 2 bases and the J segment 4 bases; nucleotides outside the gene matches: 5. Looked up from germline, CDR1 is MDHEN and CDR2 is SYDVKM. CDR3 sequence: CASSLQLAGSYEQYF. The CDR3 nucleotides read TGTGCCAGCAGTTTACAACTAGCGGGGTCATACGAGCAGTACTTC.

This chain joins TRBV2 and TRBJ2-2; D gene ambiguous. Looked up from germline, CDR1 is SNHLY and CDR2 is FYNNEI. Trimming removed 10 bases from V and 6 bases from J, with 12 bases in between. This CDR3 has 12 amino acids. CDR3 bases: TGTGCCAAAAAACGAGGAGCCGGGGAGCTGTTTTTT. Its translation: CAKKRGAGELFF. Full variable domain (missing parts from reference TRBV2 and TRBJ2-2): EPEVTQTPSHQVTQMGQEVILRCVPISNHLYFYWYRQILGQKVEFLVSFYNNEISEKSEIFDDQFSVERPDGSNFTLKIRSTKLEDSAMYFCAKKRGAGELFFGEGSRLTVL.

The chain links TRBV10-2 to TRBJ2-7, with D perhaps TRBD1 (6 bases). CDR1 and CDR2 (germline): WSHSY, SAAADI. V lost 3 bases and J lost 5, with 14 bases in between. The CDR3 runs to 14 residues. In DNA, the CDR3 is TGCGCCAGCAGTGAACGGCAGGGGTTCCACGAGCAGTACTTC. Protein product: CASSERQGFHEQYF.

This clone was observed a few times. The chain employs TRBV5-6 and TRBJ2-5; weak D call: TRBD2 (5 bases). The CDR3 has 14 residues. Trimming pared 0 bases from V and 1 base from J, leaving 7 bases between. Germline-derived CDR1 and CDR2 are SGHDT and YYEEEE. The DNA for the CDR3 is TGTGCCAGCAGCTTGGTTAGCGCCCAAGAGACCCAGTACTTC. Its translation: CASSLVSAQETQYF.

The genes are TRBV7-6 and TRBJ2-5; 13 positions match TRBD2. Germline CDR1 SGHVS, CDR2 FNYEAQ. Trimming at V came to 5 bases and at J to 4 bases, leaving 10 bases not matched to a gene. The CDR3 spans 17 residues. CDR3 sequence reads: CASSPSGTSGVGETQYF. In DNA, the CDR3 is TGTGCCAGCAGCCCATCCGGGACTAGCGGGGTGGGAGAGACCCAGTACTTC.

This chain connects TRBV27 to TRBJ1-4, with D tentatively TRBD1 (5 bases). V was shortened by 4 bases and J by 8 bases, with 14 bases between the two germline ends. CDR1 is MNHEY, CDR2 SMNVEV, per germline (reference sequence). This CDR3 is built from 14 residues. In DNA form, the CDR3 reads TGTGCCAGCAGTTCGATGGGACTGGCGGAAAAACTGTTTTTT. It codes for CASSSMGLAEKLFF.

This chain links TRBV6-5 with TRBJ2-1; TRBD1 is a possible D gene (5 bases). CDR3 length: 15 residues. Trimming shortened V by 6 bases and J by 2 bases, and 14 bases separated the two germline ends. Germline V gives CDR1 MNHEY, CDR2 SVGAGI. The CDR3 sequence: CASSPSGIPYNEQFF. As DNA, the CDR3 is TGTGCCAGCAGCCCCTCAGGGATCCCCTACAATGAGCAGTTCTTC.

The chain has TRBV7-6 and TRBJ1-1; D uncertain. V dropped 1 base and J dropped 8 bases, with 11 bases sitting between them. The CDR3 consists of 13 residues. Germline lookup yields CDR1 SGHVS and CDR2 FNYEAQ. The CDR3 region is CASSLVGSGEAFF. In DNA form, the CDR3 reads TGTGCCAGCAGCTTAGTAGGCTCCGGGGAAGCTTTCTTT. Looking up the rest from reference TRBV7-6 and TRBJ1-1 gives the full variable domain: GAGVSQSPRYKVTKRGQDVALRCDPISGHVSLYWYRQALGQGPEFLTYFNYEAQQDKSGLPNDRFSAERPEGSISTLTIQRTEQRDSAMYRCASSLVGSGEAFFGQGTRLTVV.

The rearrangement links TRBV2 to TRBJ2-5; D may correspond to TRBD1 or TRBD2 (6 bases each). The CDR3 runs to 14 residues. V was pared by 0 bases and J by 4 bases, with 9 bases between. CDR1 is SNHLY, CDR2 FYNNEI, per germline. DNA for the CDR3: TGTGCCAGCAGTGAAGCCGGGGGCGTAGAGACCCAGTACTTC. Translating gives CASSEAGGVETQYF.

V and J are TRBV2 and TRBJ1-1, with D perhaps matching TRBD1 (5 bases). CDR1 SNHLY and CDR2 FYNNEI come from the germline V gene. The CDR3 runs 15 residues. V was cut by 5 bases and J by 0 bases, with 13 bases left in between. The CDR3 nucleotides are TGTGCCAGCAGTCGAGGGACGAGCATGAACACTGAAGCTTTCTTT. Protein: CASSRGTSMNTEAFF.

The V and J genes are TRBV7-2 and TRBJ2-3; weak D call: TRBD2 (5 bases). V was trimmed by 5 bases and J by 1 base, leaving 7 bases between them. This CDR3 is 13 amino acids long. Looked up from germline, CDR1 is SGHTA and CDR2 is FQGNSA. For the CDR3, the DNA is TGTGCCAGCAGCCAGAGGGGCACAGATACGCAGTATTTT. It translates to CASSQRGTDTQYF.

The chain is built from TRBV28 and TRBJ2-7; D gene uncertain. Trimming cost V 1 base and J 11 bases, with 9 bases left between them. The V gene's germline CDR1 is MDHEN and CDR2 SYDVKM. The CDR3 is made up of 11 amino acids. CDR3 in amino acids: CASSLSQSKYF. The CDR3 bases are TGTGCCAGCAGTTTATCCCAGAGCAAGTACTTC.

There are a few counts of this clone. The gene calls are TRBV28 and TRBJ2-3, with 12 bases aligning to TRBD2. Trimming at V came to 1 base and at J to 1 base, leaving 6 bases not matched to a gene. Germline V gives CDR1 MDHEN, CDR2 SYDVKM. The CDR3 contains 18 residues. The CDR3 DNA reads TGTGCCAGCAGTTTATCGGCTAGCGGGGGGGAAGGCACAGATACGCAGTATTTT. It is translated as CASSLSASGGEGTDTQYF. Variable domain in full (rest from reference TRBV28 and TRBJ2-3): DVKVTQSSRYLVKRTGEKVFLECVQDMDHENMFWYRQDPGLGLRLIYFSYDVKMKEKGDIPEGYSVSREKKERFSLILESASTNQTSMYLCASSLSASGGEGTDTQYFGPGTRLTVL.

In DNA, the CDR3 is TGTGCCAGTAGTCGGGGGCCTAATCAGCCCCAGCATTTT. Its translation: CASSRGPNQPQHF. J is TRBJ1-5 and V is TRBV19; possibly TRBD1 for D (6 bases). The CDR3 extends over 13 amino acids. Trimming stripped 5 bases from V and 4 bases from J, with 9 bases between. Germline CDR1 is LNHDA and CDR2 is SQIVND (reference sequence).

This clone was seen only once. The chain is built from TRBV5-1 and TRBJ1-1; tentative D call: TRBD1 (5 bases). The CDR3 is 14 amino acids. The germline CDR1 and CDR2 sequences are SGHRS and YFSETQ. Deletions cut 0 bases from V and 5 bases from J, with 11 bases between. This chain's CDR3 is CASSLGQGGTEAFF. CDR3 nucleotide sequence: TGCGCCAGCAGCTTGGGGCAGGGTGGGACTGAAGCTTTCTTT.

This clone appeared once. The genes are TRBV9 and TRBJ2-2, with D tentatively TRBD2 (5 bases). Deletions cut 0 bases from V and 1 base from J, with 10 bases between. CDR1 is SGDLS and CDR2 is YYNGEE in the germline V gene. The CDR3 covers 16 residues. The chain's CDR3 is CASSVDRERNTGELFF. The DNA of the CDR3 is TGTGCCAGCAGCGTAGATAGGGAGCGGAACACCGGGGAGCTGTTTTTT.

CDR3 nucleotides: TGTGCCAGCAGGGCGCAGGGTTATAATTCACCCCTCCACTTT. Translating it yields CASRAQGYNSPLHF. This sequence joins TRBV11-2 and TRBJ1-6; possibly TRBD1 for D (5 bases). Germline V gives CDR1 SGHAT, CDR2 FQNNGV. CDR3 length: 14 residues. Trimming took off 6 bases at V and 4 bases at J, with 10 bases between the two ends.

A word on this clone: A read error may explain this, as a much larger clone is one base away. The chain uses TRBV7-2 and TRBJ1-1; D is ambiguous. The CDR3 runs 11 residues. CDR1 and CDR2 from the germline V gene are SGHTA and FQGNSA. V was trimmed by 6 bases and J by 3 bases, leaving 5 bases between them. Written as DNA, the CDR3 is TGTGCCAGCAGTTTTTACACTGAAGCTTTCTTT. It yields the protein CASSFYTEAFF.

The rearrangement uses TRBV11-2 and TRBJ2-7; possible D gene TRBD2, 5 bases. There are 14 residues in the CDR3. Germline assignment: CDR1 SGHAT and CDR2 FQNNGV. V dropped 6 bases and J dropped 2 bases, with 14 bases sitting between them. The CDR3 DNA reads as TGTGCCAGCAGTTCTGTCGGGGAGCCCTACGAGCAGTACTTC. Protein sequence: CASSSVGEPYEQYF.

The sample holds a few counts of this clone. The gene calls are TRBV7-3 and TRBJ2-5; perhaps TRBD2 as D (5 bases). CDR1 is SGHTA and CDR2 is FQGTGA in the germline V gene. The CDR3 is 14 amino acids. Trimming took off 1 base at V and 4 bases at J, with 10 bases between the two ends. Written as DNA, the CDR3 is TGTGCCAGCAGCTTAAATTCCGGAGGAGAGACCCAGTACTTC. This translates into CASSLNSGGETQYF. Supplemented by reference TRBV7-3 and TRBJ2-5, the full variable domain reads GAGVSQTPSNKVTEKGKYVELRCDPISGHTALYWYRQSLGQGPEFLIYFQGTGAADDSGLPNDRFFAVRPEGSVSTLKIQRTERGDSAVYLCASSLNSGGETQYFGPGTRLLVL.

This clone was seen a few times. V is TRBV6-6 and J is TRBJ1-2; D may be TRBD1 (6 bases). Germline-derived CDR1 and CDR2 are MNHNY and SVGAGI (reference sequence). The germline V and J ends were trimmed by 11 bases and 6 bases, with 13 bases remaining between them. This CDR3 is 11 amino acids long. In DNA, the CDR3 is TGTGCCGCCTCGGACAGTAATGGCTACACCTTC. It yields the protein CAASDSNGYTF.

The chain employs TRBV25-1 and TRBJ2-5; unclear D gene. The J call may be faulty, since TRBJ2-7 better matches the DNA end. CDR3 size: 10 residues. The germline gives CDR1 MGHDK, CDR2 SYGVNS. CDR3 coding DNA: TGTGCCAGCAGTGGCTACGAGCAGTACTTC. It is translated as CASSGYEQYF.